Listed here are 30 T cell receptor beta chains from one sample, sequenced in a study of shared clonotypes between healthy human individuals (dated by TCRdb to the early 2020s). Library preparation employed the immunoSEQ multiplex PCR assay. TCRdb provides this immuneACCESS table in a form limited to in-frame rearrangements. Some clones are lacking; in checked studies, under half of them reflect an unresolved V gene, and why the rest are absent is not known. This sample holds roughly 2.1 million clones; about 93% were observed only once. Under 2% of the sample is held by the ten biggest clonotypes. CD8 naive samples consisted of CD45RO-negative cells that were positively selected for CCR7, yielding a CD45RA+CCR7+ population without TemRA cells. The sample was naive CD8+ T cells from PBMCs. The sample's cell subset or site, from its label and the paper: CD45RA+CCR7+. The receptors stem from a man between 18 and 29 years old in good health. Some clones in this sample may be carry-over from other donors' samples.

With respect to this clone: Possible read error: a much larger clone is one base away. The V call is TRBV30, the J call TRBJ1-1; D possibly corresponds to TRBD1 (6 bases). The germline gives CDR1 GTSNPN, CDR2 SVGIG (reference sequence). There are 11 residues in the CDR3. Trimming cost V 4 bases and J 3 bases, with 6 bases left between them. CDR3 nucleotide sequence: TGTGCCTGGAACAGGGACACTGAAGCTTTCTTT. Residues: CAWNRDTEAFF. The entire variable domain, with the rest obtained from reference TRBV30 and TRBJ1-1, is as follows: SQTIHQWPATLVQPVGSPLSLECTVEGTSNPNLYWYRQAAGRGLQLLFYSVGIGQISSEVPQNLSASRPQDRQFILSSKKLLLSDSGFYLCAWNRDTEAFFGQGTRLTVV.

V usage is TRBV5-8 and J usage is TRBJ2-1; D is uncertain. The length of the CDR3 is 12 residues. Trimming took off 2 bases at V and 10 bases at J, with 10 bases between the two ends. The germline V gene has CDR1 SGHTS and CDR2 YDEGEE. The CDR3, as DNA: TGTGCCAGCAGCTTCCTAGGTGTGGAGCAGTTCTTC. Protein sequence: CASSFLGVEQFF.

For this clone: This same CDR3 is encoded by further DNA sequences in the sample. The CDR3: CASSLAGGDEQYF. CDR3 in DNA: TGTGCCAGCAGTTTAGCGGGAGGGGACGAGCAGTACTTC. The chain uses TRBV28 and TRBJ2-7, with 9 bases aligning to TRBD2. J gave up 5 bases and V 2 bases, and 1 base lay outside the gene matches. CDR1 MDHEN and CDR2 SYDVKM come from the germline V gene. This CDR3 region has 13 residues.

The rearrangement joins TRBV28 to TRBJ2-6; D unclear. The V end lost 7 bases, the J end lost 4 bases, and 8 bases lay between the germline ends. The CDR3 has 13 residues. In germline, CDR1 is MDHEN, CDR2 SYDVKM. The CDR3 region is CASKQAGANVLTF. CDR3 nucleotides: TGTGCCAGCAAGCAGGCCGGGGCCAACGTCCTGACTTTC. The entire variable domain, with the rest obtained from reference TRBV28 and TRBJ2-6, is as follows: DVKVTQSSRYLVKRTGEKVFLECVQDMDHENMFWYRQDPGLGLRLIYFSYDVKMKEKGDIPEGYSVSREKKERFSLILESASTNQTSMYLCASKQAGANVLTFGAGSRLTVL.

V usage is TRBV25-1 and J usage is TRBJ1-5; D uncertain. Between the trimmed V and J ends, which lost 4 bases and 5 bases, there was a span of 12 bases. The CDR3 spans 14 residues. Germline lookup yields CDR1 MGHDK and CDR2 SYGVNS. In nucleotides, the CDR3 is TGTGCCAGCAGTGCACGGGGAGTGTATCAGCCCCAGCATTTT. It specifies CASSARGVYQPQHF.

This chain joins TRBV23-1 and TRBJ1-5; the D is unclear. TRBV23-1 belongs to the ORF category, with a function that is uncertain. This CDR3 has 14 amino acids. Trimming took 7 bases from V and 0 from J, leaving 10 bases between them. The DNA for the CDR3 is TGCGCCAGCATTACCGGTCGTAGCAATCAGCCCCAGCATTTT. This gives the protein CASITGRSNQPQHF.

On this clone itself: This sample also contains other DNA sequences that code for the same CDR3. The chain joins TRBV28 to TRBJ1-2; D gene ambiguous. Germline assignment: CDR1 MDHEN and CDR2 SYDVKM. Trimming cost V 5 bases and J 0 bases, with 10 bases left between them. CDR3 length: 14 residues. This CDR3 is CASSLRVTNYGYTF. In DNA form, the CDR3 reads TGTGCCAGCAGTCTTAGGGTAACTAACTATGGCTACACCTTC.

In its sample, this clone was seen a few times. The chain combines TRBV7-9 with TRBJ1-1; D gene unclear. Germline V gives CDR1 SEHNR, CDR2 FQNEAQ (reference sequence). With 5 bases removed from V and 0 bases from J, the gap between germline ends came to 16 bases. This CDR3 has 16 residues. The CDR3 reads CASSHGKTRLNTEAFF. The CDR3 DNA is TGTGCCAGCAGCCACGGGAAGACAAGACTGAACACTGAAGCTTTCTTT. Full variable domain (rest looked up from reference TRBV7-9 and TRBJ1-1): DTGVSQNPRHKITKRGQNVTFRCDPISEHNRLYWYRQTLGQGPEFLTYFQNEAQLEKSRLLSDRFSAERPKGSFSTLEIQRTEQGDSAMYLCASSHGKTRLNTEAFFGQGTRLTVV.

The chain is built from TRBV5-1 and TRBJ1-4; D uncertain. CDR1 is SGHRS and CDR2 is YFSETQ in the germline V gene. Trimming stripped 4 bases from V and 8 bases from J, with 18 bases between. This CDR3 is built from 15 residues. DNA of the CDR3: TGCGCCAGCAGCCTCTCCGAGACAATATGGGAAAAACTGTTTTTT. Amino acid sequence: CASSLSETIWEKLFF.

The rearrangement uses TRBV5-4 and TRBJ1-3; no firm D call. The CDR3 extends over 11 amino acids. Germline V gives CDR1 SGHNT, CDR2 YYREEE (reference sequence). The V and J ends lost 4 bases and 9 bases respectively, with 8 bases between them. In DNA, the CDR3 is TGTGCCAGCAGCCAAGATGGCACCATATATTTT. Amino acid sequence: CASSQDGTIYF.

On this clone itself: This same CDR3 is encoded by further DNA sequences in the sample. The chain is built from TRBV7-9 and TRBJ2-1; the D is unclear. V was trimmed by 1 base and J by 7 bases, leaving 5 bases between them. Per germline, CDR1 SEHNR and CDR2 FQNEAQ (reference sequence). The CDR3 spans 12 residues. This CDR3 reads CASSLGLNEQFF. For the CDR3, the DNA is TGTGCCAGCAGCTTAGGTCTGAATGAGCAGTTCTTC.

This chain uses TRBV5-1 with TRBJ2-1, with 15 bases that match TRBD2. This CDR3 comprises 22 residues. Trimming took 4 bases from V and 7 from J; bases not matched to a gene: 24. Germline V gene data show CDR1 as SGHRS and CDR2 as YFSETQ. CDR3 residues: CASSPINRDGTSGRFGLNEQFF. The CDR3 DNA follows: TGCGCCAGCAGCCCTATAAATAGAGACGGGACTAGCGGGAGGTTTGGGCTGAATGAGCAGTTCTTC.

The J gene is TRBJ1-1, the V gene TRBV2; D unclear. Trimming took 4 bases from V and 7 from J, leaving 7 bases between them. Germline V lookup: CDR1 SNHLY, CDR2 FYNNEI. The CDR3 runs 11 residues. The CDR3 is CASSGTVEAFF. Written as DNA, the CDR3 is TGTGCCAGCAGTGGGACCGTTGAAGCTTTCTTT.

The V call is TRBV30, the J call TRBJ2-7; D remains unclear. CDR1 and CDR2 (germline): GTSNPN, SVGIG (reference sequence). Trimming stripped 0 bases from V and 5 bases from J, with 11 bases between. The CDR3 is 13 amino acids. The CDR3: CAWSVLMMDEQYF. The CDR3 nucleotides read TGTGCCTGGAGTGTATTAATGATGGACGAGCAGTACTTC.

The chain has TRBV27 and TRBJ1-2; 9 bases fit TRBD1. The CDR3 has 14 residues. The germline V gene encodes CDR1 MNHEY and CDR2 SMNVEV (reference sequence). J gave up 3 bases and V 6 bases, and 5 bases lay outside the gene matches. The CDR3 coding sequence is TGTGCCAGCAGCCTACAGGGGGCTCACTATGGCTACACCTTC. Translated: CASSLQGAHYGYTF.

V and J are TRBV29-1 and TRBJ2-7, with 13 bases that match TRBD2. V gave up 0 bases and J gave up 6 bases; unmatched junction bases: 8. Germline loops: CDR1 SQVTM, CDR2 ANQGSEA. CDR3 length: 16 amino acids. The CDR3 protein is CSVEDHMGLAGLEQYF. In DNA, the CDR3 is TGCAGCGTTGAAGATCATATGGGACTAGCGGGACTCGAGCAGTACTTC.

The chain couples TRBV28 to TRBJ2-1; either TRBD1 or TRBD2 may supply D (5 bases each). Trimming removed 5 bases from V and 2 bases from J, with 13 bases in between. The CDR3 totals 15 residues. Germline V gene sequence: CDR1 MDHEN, CDR2 SYDVKM. CDR3 bases: TGTGCCAGCAGTATCATTGGGACCGCCTACAATGAGCAGTTCTTC. Protein: CASSIIGTAYNEQFF.

V usage is TRBV6-6 and J usage is TRBJ2-7, with 9 bases fitting TRBD1. Trimming cost V 0 bases and J 3 bases; bases outside gene matches: 3. The CDR3 extends over 15 amino acids. Germline V gene lookup returns CDR1 MNHNY and CDR2 SVGAGI (reference sequence). The CDR3 is CASSYSTGGVYEQYF. The DNA for the CDR3 is TGTGCCAGCAGTTACTCGACAGGGGGAGTCTACGAGCAGTACTTC.

The chain couples TRBV5-4 to TRBJ1-2, with D hard to call. There are 8 residues in the CDR3. CDR1 is SGHNT, CDR2 YYREEE, per germline (reference sequence). V was clipped by 9 bases and J by 3 bases, with 0 bases between them. CDR3: CANYGYTF. CDR3 sequence (DNA): TGTGCCAACTATGGCTACACCTTC.

The chain carries TRBV27 and TRBJ1-5, with TRBD1 as a possible D gene (5 bases). V shed 5 bases and J shed 9 bases, with 23 bases lying between them. CDR3 length equals 16 residues. Per germline, CDR1 MNHEY and CDR2 SMNVEV (reference sequence). The CDR3 DNA reads as TGTGCCAGCAGTATACGGTCATGGCAGGGCGAGGGGCCCCAGCATTTT. This gives the protein CASSIRSWQGEGPQHF.

This chain joins TRBV21-1 and TRBJ1-4. TRBV21-1 is a pseudogene. This CDR3 region has 13 residues. This CDR3 is CASSQYGGIELFF. The CDR3 nucleotides are TGTGCCAGCAGCCAGTACGGGGGCATCGAACTGTTTTTT.

The genes are TRBV29-1 and TRBJ2-2, with 7 bases matching TRBD1. V shed 8 bases, J shed 7 bases, and the junction held 7 bases outside the gene matches. Germline CDR1 is SQVTM and CDR2 is ANQGSEA. The length of the CDR3 is 12 residues. Here the CDR3 reads CSYRQGIGELFF. The CDR3 DNA reads as TGCAGCTACCGACAGGGCATCGGGGAGCTGTTTTTT.

This clone was seen just once. This rearrangement joins TRBV7-2 to TRBJ2-7; tentatively, D is TRBD1 (5 bases). CDR1 and CDR2 (germline): SGHTA, FQGNSA. This CDR3 has 15 residues. Trimming cost V 4 bases and J 3 bases, with 16 bases left between them. The CDR3 nucleotides are TGTGCCAGCAGCTCCAGCACGACAGACGGCTACGAGCAGTACTTC. Its translation: CASSSSTTDGYEQYF.

The rearrangement links TRBV5-8 to TRBJ2-3; a possible D gene is TRBD2 (5 bases). CDR1 is SGHTS, CDR2 YDEGEE, per germline. Trimming took off 2 bases at V and 1 base at J, with 11 bases between the two ends. The CDR3 extends over 15 amino acids. CDR3 sequence (DNA): TGTGCCAGCAGCTTTTATGGGAGAGGCACAGATACGCAGTATTTT. As protein: CASSFYGRGTDTQYF.

This clone has only a few counts. The sample contains more than one DNA sequence encoding this CDR3. V is TRBV27 and J is TRBJ1-2; maybe TRBD1 (5 bases). Germline CDR1 is MNHEY and CDR2 is SMNVEV (reference sequence). Trimming removed 6 bases from V and 0 bases from J, with 8 bases in between. The CDR3 spans 13 residues. The CDR3 loop reads CASRGQANYGYTF. Here the CDR3 DNA reads TGTGCCAGCAGGGGGCAGGCTAACTATGGCTACACCTTC.

The chain recombines TRBV6-5 with TRBJ2-7; 7 nucleotides match TRBD1. The germline V gene encodes CDR1 MNHEY and CDR2 SVGAGI. The V and J ends lost 4 bases and 3 bases, in that order; junction bases with no gene match: 6. The CDR3 runs to 14 residues. The CDR3: CASSSGTAHYEQYF. CDR3 bases: TGTGCCAGCAGTTCCGGGACAGCCCACTACGAGCAGTACTTC.

This chain uses TRBV19 with TRBJ1-1; D uncertain. This CDR3 has 11 residues. The V end lost 5 bases, the J end lost 6 bases, and 7 bases lay between the germline ends. The germline gives CDR1 LNHDA, CDR2 SQIVND (reference sequence). In DNA form, the CDR3 reads TGTGCCAGTAGTGAGGGTTCTGAAGCTTTCTTT. Protein sequence: CASSEGSEAFF.

The chain carries TRBV28 and TRBJ1-2, with D maybe TRBD1 (5 bases). The CDR3 consists of 18 residues. V was shortened by 2 bases and J by 4 bases, with 23 bases between the two germline ends. Germline CDR1 MDHEN, CDR2 SYDVKM. The CDR3 here is CASSLDWVYSEGRYGYTF. The DNA for the CDR3 is TGTGCCAGCAGTTTAGATTGGGTGTATTCGGAGGGGCGCTATGGCTACACCTTC.

The V and J genes are TRBV5-6 and TRBJ1-3; D gene unclear. The germline CDR1 and CDR2 sequences are SGHDT and YYEEEE. The CDR3 has 13 amino acids. The CDR3 sequence is CDYLGASGNTIYF. The CDR3 DNA follows: TGTGACTACTTGGGAGCCTCTGGAAACACCATATATTTT.

The V and J genes are TRBV5-4 and TRBJ1-5; D is unclear. Trimming pared 2 bases from V and 6 bases from J, leaving 12 bases between. This CDR3 has 14 residues. Germline V gene sequence: CDR1 SGHNT, CDR2 YYREEE (reference sequence). The CDR3 DNA reads TGTGCCAGCAGCTTATGGGGATTCGGTCAGCCCCAGCATTTT. Translating it yields CASSLWGFGQPQHF.